Listed below are T cell receptor beta chains from one sample, sequenced in a study of long-term antiretroviral therapy in people with HIV. Only in-frame clones appear in the TCRdb table, and some are missing; sequencing was by immunoSEQ multiplex PCR. In the table there are tens of thousands of clones, around 89% of which are singletons. The source material was unsorted PBMCs, sampled 3.2 years before starting antiretroviral therapy. These receptors originate from a man in his forties or fifties with HIV. Each CDR3 is given with its conserved first and last residue. The order of the fields is clone size, J gene, V gene, D gene, CDR3 DNA, CDR3 protein. The D gene is left open where the match is weak. Rows give clone size only sometimes, using once, few, many, or a class for an expanded clone.

clone_size: -
j_call: TRBJ2-3
v_call: TRBV29-1
d_call: TRBD2
cdr3_nt: TGCAGCGCCGAAAGAGCGGGAGTCAGCACAGATACGCAGTATTTT
cdr3_aa: CSAERAGVSTDTQYF

clone_size: -
j_call: TRBJ2-1
v_call: TRBV7-9
d_call: TRBD1
cdr3_nt: TGTGCCAGCAGAGGGACAGGGGGCGCCATCTACAATGAGCAGTTCTTC
cdr3_aa: CASRGTGGAIYNEQFF

clone_size: -
j_call: TRBJ1-1
v_call: TRBV6-5
d_call: TRBD1
cdr3_nt: TGTGCCAGCACTTTGACAGGGCGCACTGAAGCTTTCTTT
cdr3_aa: CASTLTGRTEAFF

clone_size: -
j_call: TRBJ1-5
v_call: TRBV5-6
d_call: -
cdr3_nt: TGTGCCAGCAGCTTGGGCCCAGGCAGGGCGGATCAGCCCCAGCATTTT
cdr3_aa: CASSLGPGRADQPQHF

clone_size: -
j_call: TRBJ1-5
v_call: TRBV4-1
d_call: -
cdr3_nt: TGCGCCAGCAGCCAAGAGGAAAGGAGTTGGGATCAGCCCCAGCATTTT
cdr3_aa: CASSQEERSWDQPQHF

clone_size: -
j_call: TRBJ2-7
v_call: TRBV11-2
d_call: TRBD1
cdr3_nt: TGTGCCAGCAGCTTCCAGTCGGCGACAGGGCTCGAGCAGTACTTC
cdr3_aa: CASSFQSATGLEQYF

clone_size: -
j_call: TRBJ2-7
v_call: TRBV5-1
d_call: -
cdr3_nt: TGCGCCAGCAGCAAGCAGGGAGAATCCTACGAGCAGTACTTC
cdr3_aa: CASSKQGESYEQYF

clone_size: -
j_call: TRBJ2-5
v_call: TRBV7-7
d_call: TRBD1
cdr3_nt: TGTGCTAGCAGCTTGGGTGGGACAGGTCCGCAAGAGACCCAGTACTTC
cdr3_aa: CASSLGGTGPQETQYF

clone_size: -
j_call: TRBJ2-2
v_call: TRBV7-6
d_call: -
cdr3_nt: TGTGCCAGCACCCCACAGTTGAACACCGGGGAGCTGTTTTTT
cdr3_aa: CASTPQLNTGELFF

clone_size: -
j_call: TRBJ1-3
v_call: TRBV7-2
d_call: -
cdr3_nt: TGTGCCAGCAGCCTGGACATCGCTGGAAACACCATATATTTT
cdr3_aa: CASSLDIAGNTIYF

clone_size: -
j_call: TRBJ2-4
v_call: TRBV7-9
d_call: -
cdr3_nt: TGTGCCAGCAGCTTAGAGGAAGCCAAAAACATTCAGTACTTC
cdr3_aa: CASSLEEAKNIQYF

clone_size: -
j_call: TRBJ2-2
v_call: TRBV4-3
d_call: -
cdr3_nt: TGCGCCAGCAGCCAAGAATTTCGGGGGGCGTACACCGGGGAGCTGTTTTTT
cdr3_aa: CASSQEFRGAYTGELFF

clone_size: -
j_call: TRBJ1-3
v_call: TRBV7-8
d_call: -
cdr3_nt: TGTGCCAGCAGCCGGTCGCAGGGGTTCTCTGGAAACACCATATATTTT
cdr3_aa: CASSRSQGFSGNTIYF

clone_size: -
j_call: TRBJ2-7
v_call: TRBV4-3
d_call: TRBD1
cdr3_nt: TGCGCCAGCAGCCAGAGGGACAGCCGGGACTACGAGCAGTACTTC
cdr3_aa: CASSQRDSRDYEQYF

clone_size: once
j_call: TRBJ2-3
v_call: TRBV9
d_call: -
cdr3_nt: TGTGCCAGCAGCGTAGTCTCTGGATCCTTGGTGCAGTATTTT
cdr3_aa: CASSVVSGSLVQYF

clone_size: -
j_call: TRBJ1-1
v_call: TRBV11-2
d_call: -
cdr3_nt: TGTGCCAGCAGCTTATTACCGGCAGGGGTGAACACTGAAGCTTTCTTT
cdr3_aa: CASSLLPAGVNTEAFF

clone_size: -
j_call: TRBJ2-1
v_call: TRBV9
d_call: -
cdr3_nt: TGTGCCAGCAGCGATGACGGTACCTACAATGAGCAGTTCTTC
cdr3_aa: CASSDDGTYNEQFF

clone_size: -
j_call: TRBJ2-1
v_call: TRBV29-1
d_call: TRBD2
cdr3_nt: TGCAGCGTTCCCCGACAGAGGACTAGCGGCTCCTCCTACAATGAGCAGTTCTTC
cdr3_aa: CSVPRQRTSGSSYNEQFF

clone_size: -
j_call: TRBJ2-1
v_call: TRBV28
d_call: -
cdr3_nt: TGTGCCAGCAACCTACGCCGGGGCGCTTACAATGAGCAGTTCTTC
cdr3_aa: CASNLRRGAYNEQFF

clone_size: -
j_call: TRBJ2-1
v_call: TRBV7-9
d_call: TRBD2
cdr3_nt: TGTGCCAGCAGCTTAGCCGGGACTAGTAATGAGCAGTTCTTC
cdr3_aa: CASSLAGTSNEQFF

clone_size: -
j_call: TRBJ2-7
v_call: TRBV23-1
d_call: TRBD1
cdr3_nt: TGCGCCAGCGGAATGTACCGGGACAGGGGTTGCGACGAGCAGTACTTC
cdr3_aa: CASGMYRDRGCDEQYF

clone_size: -
j_call: TRBJ1-4
v_call: TRBV18
d_call: -
cdr3_nt: TGTGCCAGCTCATCCAGTCGGGTCTCGAATGAAAAACTGTTTTTT
cdr3_aa: CASSSSRVSNEKLFF

clone_size: -
j_call: TRBJ2-3
v_call: TRBV6-5
d_call: -
cdr3_nt: TGTGCCAGCAGTTATCAACTCACAGATACGCAGTATTTT
cdr3_aa: CASSYQLTDTQYF

clone_size: -
j_call: TRBJ1-2
v_call: TRBV7-2
d_call: -
cdr3_nt: TGTGCCAGCAGCAGTGGACAGCTCTATGGCTACACCTTC
cdr3_aa: CASSSGQLYGYTF

clone_size: few
j_call: TRBJ2-2
v_call: TRBV19
d_call: TRBD1
cdr3_nt: TGTGCCAGTAGCCGGGACAGGGCAACCGGGGAGCTGTTTTTT
cdr3_aa: CASSRDRATGELFF

clone_size: -
j_call: TRBJ2-2
v_call: TRBV19
d_call: TRBD1
cdr3_nt: TGTGCCAGTAGTCTCCGCCACTTCGGGACAGGGAACACCGGGGAGCTGTTTTTT
cdr3_aa: CASSLRHFGTGNTGELFF

clone_size: -
j_call: TRBJ2-5
v_call: TRBV5-1
d_call: TRBD1
cdr3_nt: TGCGCCAGCAGGGAGAAGACAGGGGTTGAGACCCAGTACTTC
cdr3_aa: CASREKTGVETQYF

clone_size: -
j_call: TRBJ1-1
v_call: TRBV6-1
d_call: -
cdr3_nt: TGTGCCAGCAGGACTTCGAACACTGAAGCTTTCTTT
cdr3_aa: CASRTSNTEAFF

clone_size: -
j_call: TRBJ2-5
v_call: TRBV5-4
d_call: -
cdr3_nt: TGTGCCAGCAGCTTCCCAAACGGGGAGACCCAGTACTTC
cdr3_aa: CASSFPNGETQYF

clone_size: -
j_call: TRBJ1-2
v_call: TRBV5-1
d_call: TRBD1
cdr3_nt: TGCGCCAGCAGCTACTACAGGGGGCAGAATGGCTACACCTTC
cdr3_aa: CASSYYRGQNGYTF

clone_size: -
j_call: TRBJ1-4
v_call: TRBV27
d_call: -
cdr3_nt: TGTGCCAGCAGTTTATCCGGGGGCCGTGAAAAACTGTTTTTT
cdr3_aa: CASSLSGGREKLFF

clone_size: -
j_call: TRBJ1-5
v_call: TRBV6-1
d_call: -
cdr3_nt: TGTGCCAGCAGTGAAATGACGGGAATTTTGCAGCCCCAGCATTTT
cdr3_aa: CASSEMTGILQPQHF

clone_size: -
j_call: TRBJ2-1
v_call: TRBV4-2
d_call: TRBD2
cdr3_nt: TGTGCCAGCAGCCGTAAAAAAGGGAGGGGCTCCTACAATGAGCAGTTCTTC
cdr3_aa: CASSRKKGRGSYNEQFF

clone_size: few
j_call: TRBJ2-7
v_call: TRBV25-1
d_call: -
cdr3_nt: TGTGCCAGCAGTGACTACAGATACGAGCAGTACTTC
cdr3_aa: CASSDYRYEQYF

clone_size: -
j_call: TRBJ2-7
v_call: TRBV5-6
d_call: -
cdr3_nt: TGTGCCAGCAGCGACCACCCCCAGGCCCCCGAGCAGTACTTC
cdr3_aa: CASSDHPQAPEQYF

clone_size: -
j_call: TRBJ2-5
v_call: TRBV4-3
d_call: -
cdr3_nt: TGCGCCAGCAGCCAAGTAGGGGCGGAGACCCAGTACTTC
cdr3_aa: CASSQVGAETQYF

clone_size: -
j_call: TRBJ1-5
v_call: TRBV7-2
d_call: -
cdr3_nt: TGTGCCAGCAGCTTAAGGGCAGGGGATCAGCCCCAGCATTTT
cdr3_aa: CASSLRAGDQPQHF

clone_size: -
j_call: TRBJ2-6
v_call: TRBV18
d_call: -
cdr3_nt: TGTGCCAGCTCGCCCAGACAGGTAATTGGCTCTGGGGCCAACGTCCTGACTTTC
cdr3_aa: CASSPRQVIGSGANVLTF

clone_size: once
j_call: TRBJ1-2
v_call: TRBV7-2
d_call: -
cdr3_nt: TGTGCCAGCAGCCTCCGGAGGCAGATTCGTGGCTACACCTTC
cdr3_aa: CASSLRRQIRGYTF

clone_size: -
j_call: TRBJ2-1
v_call: TRBV7-4
d_call: -
cdr3_nt: TGTGCCAGCAGCTTATTCGGACCAGTTGGGAATGAGCAGTTCTTC
cdr3_aa: CASSLFGPVGNEQFF

clone_size: -
j_call: TRBJ2-1
v_call: TRBV18
d_call: -
cdr3_nt: TGTGCCAGCTCACAAGGGACACCGACCAGCAATGAGCAGTTCTTC
cdr3_aa: CASSQGTPTSNEQFF

clone_size: -
j_call: TRBJ2-1
v_call: TRBV5-5
d_call: -
cdr3_nt: TGTGCCAGCAGCCCCGACAGGTCAAGCCTCTACAATGAGCAGTTCTTC
cdr3_aa: CASSPDRSSLYNEQFF

clone_size: -
j_call: TRBJ1-1
v_call: TRBV6-1
d_call: TRBD1
cdr3_nt: TGTGCCAGCAAGACAGGGGGCTACACTGAAGCTTTCTTT
cdr3_aa: CASKTGGYTEAFF

clone_size: -
j_call: TRBJ2-7
v_call: TRBV19
d_call: -
cdr3_nt: TGTGCCAGTAGTAGGGGTCAAACTAGCTACGAGCAGTACTTC
cdr3_aa: CASSRGQTSYEQYF

clone_size: -
j_call: TRBJ1-1
v_call: TRBV6-5
d_call: -
cdr3_nt: TGTGCCAGCAGTTACAGCTCATATGTGGACACTGAAGCTTTCTTT
cdr3_aa: CASSYSSYVDTEAFF

clone_size: -
j_call: TRBJ1-3
v_call: TRBV5-1
d_call: TRBD1
cdr3_nt: TGCGCCAGCAGCTCGACAGGGTCCGGAAACACCATATATTTT
cdr3_aa: CASSSTGSGNTIYF

clone_size: -
j_call: TRBJ1-1
v_call: TRBV29-1
d_call: -
cdr3_nt: TGCAGCGTTGACGCGTCTGACACTGAAGCTTTCTTT
cdr3_aa: CSVDASDTEAFF

clone_size: -
j_call: TRBJ1-4
v_call: TRBV6-1
d_call: -
cdr3_nt: TGTGCCAGCAGTGAATTTCTTAGTGCAACTAATGAAAAACTGTTTTTT
cdr3_aa: CASSEFLSATNEKLFF

clone_size: -
j_call: TRBJ2-7
v_call: TRBV6-6
d_call: TRBD1
cdr3_nt: TGTGCCAGCAGTCGAACCGGGACAGACTCCTACGAGCAGTACTTC
cdr3_aa: CASSRTGTDSYEQYF

clone_size: once
j_call: TRBJ2-1
v_call: TRBV29-1
d_call: TRBD2
cdr3_nt: TGCAGCGCTCCGACTAGCGGGCCCTACAATGAGCAGTTCTTC
cdr3_aa: CSAPTSGPYNEQFF

clone_size: once
j_call: TRBJ2-5
v_call: TRBV6-6
d_call: -
cdr3_nt: TGTGCCAGCAGTGCAAACCAGGGTAGACAAGAGACCCAGTACTTC
cdr3_aa: CASSANQGRQETQYF

clone_size: -
j_call: TRBJ2-5
v_call: TRBV10-1
d_call: -
cdr3_nt: TGCGCCAGCAGTGATCGGGACTCCCAAGAGACCCAGTACTTC
cdr3_aa: CASSDRDSQETQYF

clone_size: -
j_call: TRBJ2-7
v_call: TRBV5-1
d_call: -
cdr3_nt: TGCGCCAGCAGCTACCGGGACCGTGCCTACGAGCAGTACTTC
cdr3_aa: CASSYRDRAYEQYF

clone_size: -
j_call: TRBJ1-2
v_call: TRBV5-1
d_call: -
cdr3_nt: TGCGCCAGCAGCTTGTGGTCGGCAGGGGATGGCTACACCTTC
cdr3_aa: CASSLWSAGDGYTF

clone_size: -
j_call: TRBJ2-5
v_call: TRBV5-1
d_call: TRBD1
cdr3_nt: TGCGCCAGCAGCCCAAGGGGGCAGGAGACCCAGTACTTC
cdr3_aa: CASSPRGQETQYF